The clone carrying this TCR beta chain was seen only a few times. CDR1 MNHEY and CDR2 SMNVEV come from the germline V gene (reference sequence). The length of the CDR3 is 15 residues. V lost 4 bases, J lost 6 bases, and 19 bases lay in between. MiXCR, run by TCRdb on the RT-PCR reads, gives a single entry per CDR3 protein. The table records about a million distinct CDR3 sequences, over 15% of them present only once. The sample comes from a study of patients and donors after allogeneic stem cell transplantation. The origin of this receptor is a human donor who was either an allogeneic HSCT recipient or a stem cell or donor lymphocyte infusion donor (not recorded which). It is not recorded whose cells these are; they may come from a transplant donor. The chain has TRBV27 and TRBJ2-7; D is ambiguous. The specimen sequenced was blood, either unsorted or a sorted T cell fraction (not recorded which). The CDR3 region is CASSSDRGRLFEQYF. The CDR3 nucleotides are TGTGCCAGCAGTTCCGACCGCGGCCGTCTTTTCGAGCAGTACTTC.